This T cell receptor beta chain was captured by sequencing in a study of Ad26.COV2.S vaccination and SARS-CoV-2 variants. Study results and caveats: Ad26.COV2.S recipients had broader spike-specific TCRs (P = 0.0014). A substantial breadth of spike-specific CD8+ and CD4+ T cell responses after vaccination has been reported. Total T cell responses were possibly underestimated by TCR breadth and depth analyses.

Method: immunoSEQ multiplex PCR; TCRdb's copy keeps in-frame clones and lacks some. Altogether 300,000 to 350,000 clones are present, 86% being singletons, with the ten largest covering approximately 12%. The treatment here: about 20 received Ad26.COV2.S at low or high dose, single or two shots; about 5 received placebo; per-sample allocation not given. Sampling happened 63 days after the first vaccine or placebo injection. Details on this clone: The target antigen is unknown.

The sequences come from peripheral blood, collected in a trial of Ad26.COV2.S vaccine versus placebo. This TCR was recovered from a person aged 18-65 years who received the Ad26.COV2.S COVID-19 vaccine or a placebo.

CDR3 region: CATTSGRDYNEQFF. In DNA form, the CDR3 reads TGTGCCACTACTAGCGGGAGGGATTACAATGAGCAGTTCTTC. The chain is built from TRBV6-5 and TRBJ2-1; 13 bases fit TRBD2. The CDR3 is made up of 14 amino acids. The germline gives CDR1 MNHEY, CDR2 SVGAGI. Unmatched junction bases numbered 4, after V lost 10 bases and J lost 4 bases.